The text below deals with one TCR beta chain. There is no known antigen for this receptor. No per-base quality is available; no much larger clone lies one base away. The CDR3 sequence holds 12 residues, the cysteine and phenylalanine included. Just the 36-base CDR3 DNA is kept, in frame starting at base 1. Trimming leaves V shorter by 4 bases and J shorter by 7 bases, with the junction holding 1 base beyond the gene matches. From the germline V gene, CDR1 is KGHDR and CDR2 is SFDVKD. Collaborating institutions collected whole blood in K2EDTA tubes following their own protocols. Collaborator samples were shipped for TCRbeta analysis as frozen whole blood, isolated PBMCs, or DNA extracted from either sample type. The immunoSEQ Assay, a bias-controlled multiplex PCR, was used to amplify TCRbeta CDR3 regions from genomic DNA. The study's processing was this. The number of nucleated cells in each sample was estimated from the amplification of reference gene primers within the assay. Sequence reads were collapsed and filtered to measure the absolute abundance of every unique TCRbeta CDR3 rearrangement. For each sample, productive Simpson clonality was calculated as the square root of Simpson's diversity index across productive rearrangements. TCRdb retrieved this table from immuneACCESS and kept in-frame rearrangements only. Not all clones are present; in checked studies, unresolved V genes account for under half, and no reason is known for the remainder. V and J calls and clone size are copied from that table; D and trimming were computed from the DNA. The sample table lists about half a million clones, roughly 88% of them with a count of one. The ten biggest clones cover roughly 3.2% of the sample.

The sample is drawn from a study of blood T cell repertoires in COVID-19 (dated by TCRdb to 2018 to 2020). At the level of the whole study: Samples covering the acute and convalescent phases of COVID-19 were provided by collaborators in the United States, Italy and Spain. Deeply sampled blood TCRbeta repertoires from subjects exposed to, actively infected with, or recovered from COVID-19 were included in the dataset. The repertoires were released in a freely available public database meant as a resource for research on the immune response to SARS-CoV-2. Where HLA class I and class II types were available, the types were taken from metadata supplied by the sample provider, not from assay-based typing. The material from the prospective study consisted of cDNA or gDNA derived from T cells, B-cell-depleted T cells, or PBMCs. Sample metadata almost always included a de-identified subject ID, COVID-19 status, age in years and sex. Samples were obtained from the ongoing ImmuneRACE study (first 160 participants) and from some 1,300 subjects provided by 6 global collaborators. On the study overall, not on this receptor specifically: How much clinical and demographic metadata was included differed by source and by participant, and the metadata was provided uncurated.

The source of this sequence is a human donor in a cohort sampled during active COVID-19. The rearranged segments are TRBV24-1 and TRBJ1-2; 8 bases in the middle match TRBD1. Sequenced input: peripheral blood. The DNA reads as follows: TGTGCCACCAGTGAGGGGACAGGTGGCTACACCTTC. Translated, this is CATSEGTGGYTF.